This record concerns one TCR beta chain sequence. Antigen unknown. The data stem from a study of cytomegalovirus exposure and HLA in healthy donors. General study points: With later analysis, a missense DCLRE1C variant became linked to TCR beta V- and J-gene trimming. A later analysis showed TCR association rates differing by HLA locus, peaking at DRB1 and lowest at HLA-C. Per a prior analysis, the majority of TCR beta V segments were productive roughly 90% or roughly 30% of the time.

PCR was performed using 60 Vbeta and 13 Jbeta primers. The table came from immunoSEQ multiplex PCR; TCRdb's copy has only in-frame clones and leaves some out. The sample has about 140,000 clones, 68% seen once. This clonotype was obtained from a man aged 55 to 70 in good health and CMV-seronegative. Sequencing was carried out using PBMCs.

The CDR3 loop is CAWSVRGLGKDTQYF. CDR3 nucleotides: TGTGCCTGGAGTGTAAGGGGGCTCGGCAAGGATACGCAGTATTTT. The genes are TRBV30 and TRBJ2-3, with 7 bases that match TRBD1. The CDR3 consists of 15 residues. Per germline, CDR1 GTSNPN and CDR2 SVGIG (reference sequence). V shed 0 bases and J 6 bases; nucleotides not matched to a gene: 9.